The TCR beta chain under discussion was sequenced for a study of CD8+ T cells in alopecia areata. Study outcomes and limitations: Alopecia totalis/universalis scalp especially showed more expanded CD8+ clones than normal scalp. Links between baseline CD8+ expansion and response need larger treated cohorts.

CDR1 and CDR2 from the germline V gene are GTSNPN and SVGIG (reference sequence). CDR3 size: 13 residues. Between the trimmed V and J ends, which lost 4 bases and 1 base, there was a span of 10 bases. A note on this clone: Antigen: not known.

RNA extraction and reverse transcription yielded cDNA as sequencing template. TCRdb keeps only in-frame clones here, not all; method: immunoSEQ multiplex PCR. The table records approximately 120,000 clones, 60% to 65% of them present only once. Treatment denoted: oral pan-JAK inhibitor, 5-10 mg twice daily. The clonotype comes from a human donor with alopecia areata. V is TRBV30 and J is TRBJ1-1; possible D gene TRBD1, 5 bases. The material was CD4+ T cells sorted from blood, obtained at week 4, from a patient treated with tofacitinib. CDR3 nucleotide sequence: TGTGCCTGGATCAGGGCGGCGAACACTGAAGCTTTCTTT. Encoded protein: CAWIRAANTEAFF.